The entry below describes one T cell receptor (beta chain). This clonotype was counted ten times or more. Its antigen remains undetermined. No base-level quality is on record; no much larger clone is a single base apart. Ficoll-Paque density gradient centrifugation was used to isolate PBMCs. The record originates from a study of T-cell memory formation after mild COVID-19 (dated by TCRdb to about 2021). Concerning the study at large: TCR sequence clusters from the two donors were found to be largely donor specific. In a couple of donors, T-cell clones that expanded and contracted after mild COVID-19 were tracked by sequencing TCRalpha and TCRbeta repertoires over time. The cohort was made up of two young adult volunteers, one female and one male, who were previously healthy. What the research found in general, with its limitations: Some responding clones were found in pre-infection memory, which suggests that pre-existing cross-reactive memory T cells took part in the SARS-CoV-2 response. Only a couple of mild cases were covered by the study, and larger cohorts that include severe cases with pre-infection samples were considered necessary. SARS-CoV-2 specificity was not confirmed for the second-wave clones peaking on day 37. Contracting CD4+ clones turned up mainly in the CM and EM memory subsets, whereas EMRA was where CD8+ clones were enriched. Balanced CD4/CD8 phenotypes were observed for clones contracting from day 15 to 85, whereas a bias towards CD4+ was observed for a second wave of clones expanding from day 15 to 37.

V is shortened by 1 base, J by 6 bases, and the region joining them spans 12 bases. Including cysteine and phenylalanine, the CDR3 has 14 amino acids. CDR3 DNA is the only sequence kept; it has 42 bases, read in frame from the first base. As encoded in the germline V gene, CDR1 is MNHEY while CDR2 is SVGAGI. The instrument given in TCRdb is Illumina NovaSeq 6000. TCRalpha and TCRbeta cDNA libraries were constructed by 5'RACE with constant-segment primers, with sample barcodes and unique molecular identifiers being introduced. Trizol reagent was used to extract RNA from every sample. Libraries were amplified in two PCR steps, with a second sample barcode and Illumina TruSeq adapters added in the second step. The libraries were sequenced on an Illumina NovaSeq using 2 x 150 bp paired-end reads. Processing in the source paper ran as follows. Reads were demultiplexed and collapsed into UMI-guided consensus sequences with migec v1.2.7. Using mixcr v2.1.11, UMI consensuses were aligned to TRA and TRB V and J templates and then assembled into clonotypes. Clonotypes were classified as expanded or contracted when called significant by both edgeR and NoisET, with noise models trained on biological replicates. For edgeR calls, the cutoffs were a false discovery rate-adjusted p below 0.01 and a log2 fold-change threshold of 1. PCA with hierarchical clustering of max-normalized trajectories of the 1000 most abundant clonotypes was used as exploratory dynamics analysis. Each responding clone was given a CD4 or CD8 phenotype based on the CD4+ and CD8+ repertoires, which had been sequenced separately. TCRdb handled the public reads itself, with Q25 trimming in fastp and clone calling in MiXCR, and kept productive beta chains. Each entry is one CDR3 protein sequence, shown with its most common DNA and genes. TCRdb, rather than the study authors, made the V and J calls. The table for this sample lists a few hundred thousand distinct CDR3 sequences; approximately 16% of them were counted only once. In total, the top ten clones hold 20% to 25% of the sample.

The sample taken for sequencing was PBMCs or a T cell subset sorted from them (not recorded which). The chain links TRBV6-5 with TRBJ1-1; possibly the D gene is TRBD1, per 6 matching bases. This receptor was obtained from a man aged 18 to 35 who had mild COVID-19 (a few samples of this study predate the infection). The sample titles of this study are shuffled in the database, so cell type and time point are left out; the donor was told from shared clones. The DNA sequence follows: TGTGCCAGCAGTTACTGGGGGGGCAGCGCTGAAGCTTTCTTT. It is translated as CASSYWGGSAEAFF.